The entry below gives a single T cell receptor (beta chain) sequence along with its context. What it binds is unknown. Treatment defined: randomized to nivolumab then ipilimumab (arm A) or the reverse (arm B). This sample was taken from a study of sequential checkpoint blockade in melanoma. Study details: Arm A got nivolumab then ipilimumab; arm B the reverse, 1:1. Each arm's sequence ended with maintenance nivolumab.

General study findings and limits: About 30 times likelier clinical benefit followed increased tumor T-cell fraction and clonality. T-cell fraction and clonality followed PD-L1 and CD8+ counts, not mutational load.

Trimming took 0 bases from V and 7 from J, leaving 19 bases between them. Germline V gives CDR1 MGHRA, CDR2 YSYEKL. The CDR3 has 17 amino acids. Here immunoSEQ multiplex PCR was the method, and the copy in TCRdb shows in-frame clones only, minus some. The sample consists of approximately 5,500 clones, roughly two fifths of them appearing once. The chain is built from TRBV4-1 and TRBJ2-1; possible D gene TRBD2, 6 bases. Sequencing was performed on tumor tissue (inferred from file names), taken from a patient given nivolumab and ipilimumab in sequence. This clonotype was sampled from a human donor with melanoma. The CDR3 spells CASSQDTWTPAGNEQFF. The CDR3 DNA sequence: TGCGCCAGCAGCCAAGATACGTGGACTCCCGCGGGAAATGAGCAGTTCTTC.